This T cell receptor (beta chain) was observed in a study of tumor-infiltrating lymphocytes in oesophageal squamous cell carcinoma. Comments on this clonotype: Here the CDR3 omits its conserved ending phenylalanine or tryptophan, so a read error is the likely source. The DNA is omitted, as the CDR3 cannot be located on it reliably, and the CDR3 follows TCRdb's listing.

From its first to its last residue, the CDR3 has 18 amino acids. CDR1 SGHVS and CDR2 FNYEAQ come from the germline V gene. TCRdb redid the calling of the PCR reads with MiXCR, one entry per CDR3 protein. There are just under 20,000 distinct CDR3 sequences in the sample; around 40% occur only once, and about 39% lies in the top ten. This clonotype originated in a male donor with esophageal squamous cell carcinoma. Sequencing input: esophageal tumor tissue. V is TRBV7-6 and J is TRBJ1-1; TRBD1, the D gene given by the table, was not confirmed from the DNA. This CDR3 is CASSFPSREFTMSSTSGQ.